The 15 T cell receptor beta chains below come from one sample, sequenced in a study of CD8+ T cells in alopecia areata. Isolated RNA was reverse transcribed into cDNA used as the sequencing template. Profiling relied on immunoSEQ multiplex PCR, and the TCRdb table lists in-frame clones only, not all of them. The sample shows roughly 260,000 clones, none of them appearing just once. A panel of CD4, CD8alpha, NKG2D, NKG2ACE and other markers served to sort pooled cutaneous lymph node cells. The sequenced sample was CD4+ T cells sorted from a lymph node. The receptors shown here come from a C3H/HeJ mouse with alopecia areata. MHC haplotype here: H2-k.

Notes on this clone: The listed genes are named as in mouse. The CDR3 here is CASSPPGLGVETLYF. Partial CDR3 DNA: TGTGCCAGCAGTCCCCCGGGACTGGGGGTAGAA. The genes are TRBV19 and TRBJ2-3, with TRBD2 matching 11 bases. The read stops 4 residues short of the end of the CDR3; the missing end is completed from the germline J gene. This CDR3 region has 15 residues. Germline CDR1 FNHDT, CDR2 SITEND (reference sequence).

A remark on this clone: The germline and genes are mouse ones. CDR3: CASSQDEGGTEVFF. The CDR3 DNA, read in part, is TGTGCCAGCAGCCAAGATGAGGGTGGAACA. This chain connects TRBV5 to TRBJ1-1, with D uncertain. The read stops 4 residues short of the end of the CDR3; the missing end is completed from the germline J gene. CDR1 and CDR2 (germline): LGHNA, YNLKQL (reference sequence). The CDR3 is 14 amino acids.

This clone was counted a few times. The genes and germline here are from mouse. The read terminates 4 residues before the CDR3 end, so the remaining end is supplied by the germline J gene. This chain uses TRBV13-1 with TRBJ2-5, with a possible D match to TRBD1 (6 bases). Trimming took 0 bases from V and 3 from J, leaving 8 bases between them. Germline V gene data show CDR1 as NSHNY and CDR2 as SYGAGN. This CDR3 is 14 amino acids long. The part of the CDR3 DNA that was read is TGTGCCAGCAGTGATGCGGGACATCAAGAC. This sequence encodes CASSDAGHQD. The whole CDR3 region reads CASSDAGHQDTQYF.

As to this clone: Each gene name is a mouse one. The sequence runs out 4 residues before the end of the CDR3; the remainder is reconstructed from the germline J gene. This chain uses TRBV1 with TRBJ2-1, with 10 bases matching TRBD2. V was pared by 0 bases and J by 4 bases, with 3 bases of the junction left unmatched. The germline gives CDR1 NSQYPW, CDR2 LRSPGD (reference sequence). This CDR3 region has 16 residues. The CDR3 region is CTCSADPDWGYAEQFF. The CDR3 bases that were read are TGCACCTGCAGTGCAGATCCGGACTGGGGGTATGCT.

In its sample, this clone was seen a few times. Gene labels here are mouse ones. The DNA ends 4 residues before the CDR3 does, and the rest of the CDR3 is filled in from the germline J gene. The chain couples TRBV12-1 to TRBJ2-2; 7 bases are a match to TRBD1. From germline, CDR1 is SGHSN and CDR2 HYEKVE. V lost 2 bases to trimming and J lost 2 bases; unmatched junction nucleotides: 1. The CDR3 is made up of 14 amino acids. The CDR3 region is CASSPTGNTGQLYF. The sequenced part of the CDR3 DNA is TGTGCCAGCTCTCCGACAGGGAACACCGGG. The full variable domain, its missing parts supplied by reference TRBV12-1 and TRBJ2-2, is DSGVVQSPRHIIKEKGGRSVLTCIPISGHSNVVWYQQTLGKELKFLIQHYEKVERDKGFLPSRFSVQQFDDYHSEMNMSALELEDSAMYFCASSPTGNTGQLYFGEGSKLTVL.

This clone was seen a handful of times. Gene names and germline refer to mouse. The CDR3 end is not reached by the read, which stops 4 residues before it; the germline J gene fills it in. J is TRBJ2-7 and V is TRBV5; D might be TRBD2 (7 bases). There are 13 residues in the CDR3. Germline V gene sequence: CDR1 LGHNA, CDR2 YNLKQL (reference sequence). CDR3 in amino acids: CASSPRGAYEQYF. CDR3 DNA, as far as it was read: TGTGCCAGCAGCCCCCGGGGGGCGTAT.

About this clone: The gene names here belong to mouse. The part of the CDR3 DNA that was read is TGTGCCAGCAGTAATGACCAAGAC. It yields the protein CASSNDQD. The whole CDR3 reads CASSNDQDTQYF. The gene calls are TRBV19 and TRBJ2-5; D remains ambiguous. Read sequence stops 4 residues before the CDR3 end, and the germline J gene provides the missing end. Germline CDR1 reads FNHDT; CDR2 reads SITEND (reference sequence). The CDR3 consists of 12 residues. Trimming took 3 bases from V and 1 from J, leaving 3 bases between them.

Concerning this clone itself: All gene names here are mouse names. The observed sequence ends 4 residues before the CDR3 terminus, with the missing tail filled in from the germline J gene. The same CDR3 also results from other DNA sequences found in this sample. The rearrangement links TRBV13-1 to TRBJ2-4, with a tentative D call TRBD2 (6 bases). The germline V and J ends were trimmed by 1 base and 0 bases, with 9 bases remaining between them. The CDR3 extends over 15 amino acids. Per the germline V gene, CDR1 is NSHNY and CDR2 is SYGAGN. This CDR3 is CASSDSGGSQNTLYF. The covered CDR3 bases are TGTGCCAGCAGTGATAGTGGGGGTAGTCAAAAC.

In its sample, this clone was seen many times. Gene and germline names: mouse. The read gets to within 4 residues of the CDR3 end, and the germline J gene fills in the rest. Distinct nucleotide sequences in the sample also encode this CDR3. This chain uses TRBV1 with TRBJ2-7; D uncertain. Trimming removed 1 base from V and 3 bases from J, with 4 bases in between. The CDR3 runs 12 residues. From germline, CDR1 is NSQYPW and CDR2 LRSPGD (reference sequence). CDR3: CTCSAGVYEQYF. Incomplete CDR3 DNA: TGCACCTGCAGTGCAGGGGTCTAT.

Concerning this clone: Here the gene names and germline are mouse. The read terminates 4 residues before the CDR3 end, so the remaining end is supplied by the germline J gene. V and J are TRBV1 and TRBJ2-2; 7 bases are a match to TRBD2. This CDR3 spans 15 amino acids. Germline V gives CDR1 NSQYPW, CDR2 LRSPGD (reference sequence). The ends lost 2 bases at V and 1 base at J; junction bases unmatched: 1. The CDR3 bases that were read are TGCACCTGCAGTGCAATGGGGGGAAACACCGGG. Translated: CTCSAMGGNTG. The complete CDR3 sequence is CTCSAMGGNTGQLYF.

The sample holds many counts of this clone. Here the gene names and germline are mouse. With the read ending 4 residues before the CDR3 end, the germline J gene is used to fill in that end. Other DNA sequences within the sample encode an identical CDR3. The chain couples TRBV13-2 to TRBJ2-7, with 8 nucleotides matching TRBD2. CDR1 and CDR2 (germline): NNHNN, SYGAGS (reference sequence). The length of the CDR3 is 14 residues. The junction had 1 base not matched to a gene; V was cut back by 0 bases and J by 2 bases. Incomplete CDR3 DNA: TGTGCCAGCGGTGATGCTGGGGGGCCCTAT. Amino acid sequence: CASGDAGGPY. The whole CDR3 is CASGDAGGPYEQYF.

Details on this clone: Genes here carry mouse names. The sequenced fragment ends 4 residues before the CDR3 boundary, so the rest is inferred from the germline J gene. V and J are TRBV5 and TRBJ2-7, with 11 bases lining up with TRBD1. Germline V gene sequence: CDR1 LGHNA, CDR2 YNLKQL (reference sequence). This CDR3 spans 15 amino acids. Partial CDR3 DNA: TGTGCCAGCAGCCAACTCCGGGACAGGGGGTAT. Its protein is CASSQLRDRGY. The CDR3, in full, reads CASSQLRDRGYEQYF.

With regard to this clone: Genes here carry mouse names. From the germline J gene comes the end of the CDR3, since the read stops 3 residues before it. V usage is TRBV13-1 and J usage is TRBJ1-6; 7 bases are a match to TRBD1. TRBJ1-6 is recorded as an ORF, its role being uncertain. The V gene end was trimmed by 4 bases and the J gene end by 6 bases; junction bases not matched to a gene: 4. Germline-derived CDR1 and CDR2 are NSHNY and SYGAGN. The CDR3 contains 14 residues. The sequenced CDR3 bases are TGTGCCAGCAGTCAGGGGGTGGCTAATTCGCCC. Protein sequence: CASSQGVANSP. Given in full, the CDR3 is CASSQGVANSPLYF.

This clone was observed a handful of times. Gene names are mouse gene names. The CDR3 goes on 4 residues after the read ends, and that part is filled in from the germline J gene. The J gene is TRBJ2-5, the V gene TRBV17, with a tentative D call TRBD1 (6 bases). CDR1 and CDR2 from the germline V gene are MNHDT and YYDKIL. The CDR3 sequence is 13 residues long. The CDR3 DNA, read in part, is TGTGCTAGCAGTTCGGGACAAAAAGAC. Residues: CASSSGQKD. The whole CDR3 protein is CASSSGQKDTQYF.

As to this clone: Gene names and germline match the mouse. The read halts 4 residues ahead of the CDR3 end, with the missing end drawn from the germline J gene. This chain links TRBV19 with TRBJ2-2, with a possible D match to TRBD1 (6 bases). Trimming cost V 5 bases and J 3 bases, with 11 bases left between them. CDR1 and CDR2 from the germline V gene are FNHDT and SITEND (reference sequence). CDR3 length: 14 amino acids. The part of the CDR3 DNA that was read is TGTGCCAGCAGCAGGGGAGGGGACACCGGG. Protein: CASSRGGDTG. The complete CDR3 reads CASSRGGDTGQLYF.